This entry features one TCR beta chain sequence. The record originates from a study of blood T cell repertoires in COVID-19. Across the whole study: From T cells, B-cell-depleted T cells, or PBMCs came the material, which was cDNA or gDNA.

The germline V gene encodes CDR1 SGHTA and CDR2 FQGNSA. CDR3 size: 16 residues. The J segment lost 2 bases and the V segment lost 2 bases, leaving 7 bases of the junction unmatched. Generated by immunoSEQ multiplex PCR, the TCRdb table keeps only in-frame clones and is missing some. The sample records 30,000 to 45,000 clones, more than 65% being singletons. The sequence was obtained from a man at least 80 years old with active or convalescent COVID-19. Sequencing was performed on peripheral blood. V gene TRBV7-2 combines with J gene TRBJ2-5; 8 nucleotides line up with TRBD1. The CDR3 here is CASSLYARTGQETQYF. The CDR3 DNA reads TGTGCCAGCAGCTTATACGCCCGGACAGGGCAAGAGACCCAGTACTTC.